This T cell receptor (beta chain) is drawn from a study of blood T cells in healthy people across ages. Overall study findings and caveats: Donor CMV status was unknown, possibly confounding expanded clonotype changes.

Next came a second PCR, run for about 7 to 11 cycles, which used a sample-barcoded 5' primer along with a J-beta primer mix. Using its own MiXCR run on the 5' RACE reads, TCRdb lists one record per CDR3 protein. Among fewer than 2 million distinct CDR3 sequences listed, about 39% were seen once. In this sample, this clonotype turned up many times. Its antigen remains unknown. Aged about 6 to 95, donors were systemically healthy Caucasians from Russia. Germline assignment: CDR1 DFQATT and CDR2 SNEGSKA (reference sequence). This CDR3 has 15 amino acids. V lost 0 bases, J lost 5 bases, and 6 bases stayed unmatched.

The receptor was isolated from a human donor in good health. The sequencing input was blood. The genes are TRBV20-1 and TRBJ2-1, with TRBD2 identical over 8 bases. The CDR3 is CSARDIGLANNEQFF. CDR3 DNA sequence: TGCAGTGCTAGAGATATAGGACTAGCCAACAATGAGCAGTTCTTC.